These 21 T cell receptor beta chains share one sample of origin, sequenced in a study of OX40 agonist ivuxolimab in advanced cancers. Repertoires were generated with immunoSEQ multiplex PCR, while TCRdb's copy carries only in-frame clones and drops some. In the table there are about 89,000 clones, about nine tenths of which are singletons. Sequencing was performed on CD4+ or CD8+ T cells sorted from blood, taken in a trial of the OX40 agonist ivuxolimab. All receptors derive from an adult with an advanced solid tumor such as melanoma, head and neck, liver or kidney cancer.

The chain combines TRBV7-9 with TRBJ1-2; TRBD1 is a possible D gene (5 bases). Trimming took off 1 base at V and 10 bases at J, with 10 bases between the two ends. This CDR3 spans 12 amino acids. Germline V gene data show CDR1 as SEHNR and CDR2 as FQNEAQ (reference sequence). The CDR3 DNA reads as TGTGCCAGCAGCTTAGAGGGGTTATCCTACACCTTC. It is translated as CASSLEGLSYTF.

The gene calls are TRBV6-5 and TRBJ2-2; D is ambiguous. Germline loops: CDR1 MNHEY, CDR2 SVGAGI. The length of the CDR3 is 11 residues. The ends were cut back, 5 bases at V and 3 bases at J, with 1 base in the middle. The CDR3 loop is CASSHTGELFF. The CDR3 nucleotides are TGTGCCAGCAGTCACACCGGGGAGCTGTTTTTT.

CDR3: CASSDPRTGPTNEKLFF. The CDR3, as DNA: TGTGCCAGCAGTGATCCTCGGACGGGTCCAACTAATGAAAAACTGTTTTTT. V usage is TRBV25-1 and J usage is TRBJ1-4; D is unclear. The length of the CDR3 is 17 residues. CDR1 and CDR2 from the germline V gene are MGHDK and SYGVNS. Trimming cost V 3 bases and J 0 bases, with 14 bases left between them.

J is TRBJ2-2 and V is TRBV2; 9 positions agree with TRBD1. Germline V gives CDR1 SNHLY, CDR2 FYNNEI. The length of the CDR3 is 14 residues. Germline trimming cut 7 bases from V and 9 bases from J; bases unmatched to any gene: 9. CDR3 nucleotide sequence: TGTGCCAGCAACCGGGGACAGGGTATTAGGGAGCTGTTTTTT. Translation: CASNRGQGIRELFF.

The V gene is TRBV28, the J gene TRBJ2-7; a possible D gene is TRBD1 (6 bases). CDR1 is MDHEN, CDR2 SYDVKM, per germline. The CDR3 has 10 amino acids. V gave up 8 bases and J gave up 5 bases, with 7 bases separating them. The CDR3 protein is CASRDNEQYF. The CDR3 DNA sequence: TGTGCCAGCCGGGACAACGAGCAGTACTTC.

This sequence joins TRBV28 and TRBJ1-2; D is unclear. V lost 1 base and J 4 bases, leaving 10 bases between the germline ends. CDR1 MDHEN and CDR2 SYDVKM come from the germline V gene. The CDR3 consists of 14 residues. The DNA of the CDR3 is TGTGCCAGCAGTTTATCGGCAGACACCTATGGCTACACCTTC. It codes for CASSLSADTYGYTF.

This sequence joins TRBV7-9 and TRBJ2-5; D gene unclear. The CDR3 extends over 14 amino acids. The V gene lost 7 bases and the J gene lost 1 base, with 13 bases spanning the gap. The germline CDR1 and CDR2 sequences are SEHNR and FQNEAQ (reference sequence). The CDR3 is CASTLAVLQETQYF. CDR3 sequence (DNA): TGTGCCAGCACCCTGGCCGTCCTCCAAGAGACCCAGTACTTC.

The rearrangement uses TRBV28 and TRBJ1-5, with a weak D call TRBD1 (5 bases). Germline V lookup: CDR1 MDHEN, CDR2 SYDVKM. Trimming pared 5 bases from V and 0 bases from J, leaving 14 bases between. CDR3 length: 16 residues. The CDR3 here is CASSPPGLFSNQPQHF. CDR3 coding DNA: TGTGCCAGCAGTCCCCCGGGACTTTTTAGCAATCAGCCCCAGCATTTT.

The chain links TRBV7-2 to TRBJ2-3; TRBD2 aligns across 9 bases. CDR1 and CDR2 from the germline V gene are SGHTA and FQGNSA. The trim removed 2 bases at V and 7 bases at J, leaving 10 bases unmatched. The CDR3 is 16 amino acids. The CDR3 here is CASSLRSLAGTYTQYF. Written as DNA, the CDR3 is TGTGCCAGCAGCTTAAGGTCCCTAGCGGGGACCTATACGCAGTATTTT.

The CDR3 spells CASSVSTDTQYF. DNA of the CDR3: TGCGCCAGCAGCGTTTCCACAGATACGCAGTATTTT. The chain has TRBV5-1 and TRBJ2-3; no clear D. The CDR3 length is 12 residues. Trimming shortened V by 4 bases and J by 2 bases, and 5 bases separated the two germline ends. Looked up from germline, CDR1 is SGHRS and CDR2 is YFSETQ.

The chain carries TRBV28 and TRBJ1-6; weak D call: TRBD1 (5 bases). Trimming removed 7 bases from V and 7 bases from J, with 14 bases in between. The CDR3 runs 14 residues. Germline values: CDR1 MDHEN, CDR2 SYDVKM. This chain's CDR3 is CASIEGAENSPLHF. The DNA for the CDR3 is TGTGCCAGCATCGAAGGGGCAGAGAATTCACCCCTCCACTTT. Looking up the rest from reference TRBV28 and TRBJ1-6 gives the full variable domain: DVKVTQSSRYLVKRTGEKVFLECVQDMDHENMFWYRQDPGLGLRLIYFSYDVKMKEKGDIPEGYSVSREKKERFSLILESASTNQTSMYLCASIEGAENSPLHFGNGTRLTVT.

The chain uses TRBV19 and TRBJ2-3; 8 bases are shared with TRBD2. J was trimmed by 5 bases and V by 3 bases; bases with no gene match: 10. The CDR3 spans 16 residues. The germline CDR1 and CDR2 sequences are LNHDA and SQIVND (reference sequence). The CDR3 nucleotides read TGTGCCAGTAGTATCTTGTCTAGCGGGCCCATAGATACGCAGTATTTT. Its protein is CASSILSSGPIDTQYF.

The chain carries TRBV10-3 and TRBJ2-7, with 11 bases aligning to TRBD2. With 3 bases clipped from V and 3 bases from J, the junction kept 1 base outside the gene matches. This CDR3 is built from 14 residues. Germline loops: CDR1 ENHRY, CDR2 SYGVKD. The CDR3 DNA reads TGTGCCATCAGTGATGGGACTAGCGGCTACGAGCAGTACTTC. This translates into CAISDGTSGYEQYF.

The genes are TRBV27 and TRBJ1-1; D might be TRBD1 (5 bases). CDR1 and CDR2 (germline): MNHEY, SMNVEV (reference sequence). The CDR3 has 19 residues. V lost 4 bases and J lost 1, with 25 bases in between. CDR3 protein: CASSSTMAGGGGKNTEAFF. The CDR3, as DNA: TGTGCCAGCAGTTCCACAATGGCTGGTGGGGGGGGTAAGAACACTGAAGCTTTCTTT.

This chain's CDR3 is CASSVRPSSYEQYF. CDR3 DNA sequence: TGTGCCAGCAGTGTACGTCCCAGCTCCTACGAGCAGTACTTC. The rearrangement uses TRBV6-1 and TRBJ2-7; D not certain. The germline gives CDR1 MNHNS, CDR2 SASEGT. V was shortened by 4 bases and J by 0 bases, with 10 bases between the two germline ends. The CDR3 is 14 residues long.

This clone appeared a few times. V usage is TRBV7-9 and J usage is TRBJ2-7; D uncertain. In germline, CDR1 is SEHNR, CDR2 FQNEAQ (reference sequence). V was clipped by 4 bases and J by 2 bases, with 3 bases between them. The CDR3 contains 11 residues. The CDR3 coding sequence is TGTGCCAGCAGCTCAGCCTACGAGCAGTACTTC. This codes for CASSSAYEQYF.

The V and J genes are TRBV7-9 and TRBJ2-3; D could derive from TRBD1 or TRBD2 (5 bases each). CDR3 length: 15 amino acids. Germline CDR1 SEHNR, CDR2 FQNEAQ (reference sequence). V dropped 5 bases and J dropped 4 bases, with 16 bases sitting between them. The CDR3 sequence is CASSSRQRGADTQYF. The DNA for the CDR3 is TGTGCCAGCAGCAGCCGACAGAGAGGGGCAGATACGCAGTATTTT. The full variable domain, its missing parts supplied by reference TRBV7-9 and TRBJ2-3, is DTGVSQNPRHKITKRGQNVTFRCDPISEHNRLYWYRQTLGQGPEFLTYFQNEAQLEKSRLLSDRFSAERPKGSFSTLEIQRTEQGDSAMYLCASSSRQRGADTQYFGPGTRLTVL.

The chain uses TRBV9 and TRBJ2-7; D is unclear. Germline CDR1 and CDR2: SGDLS and YYNGEE. Trimming pared 4 bases from V and 1 base from J, leaving 12 bases between. The CDR3 contains 14 residues. The CDR3 protein is CASSPLPTSYEQYF. The CDR3 DNA is TGTGCCAGCAGCCCACTACCCACGTCCTACGAGCAGTACTTC.

V is TRBV2 and J is TRBJ1-5; D is undetermined. The CDR3 is 14 residues long. CDR1 SNHLY and CDR2 FYNNEI come from the germline V gene. With 2 bases removed from V and 3 bases from J, the gap between germline ends came to 8 bases. In DNA, the CDR3 is TGTGCCAGCAGTGAATCTCAGACCAATCAGCCCCAGCATTTT. Translating it yields CASSESQTNQPQHF.

The chain recombines TRBV11-2 with TRBJ1-5, with D possibly TRBD1 on 5 matching bases. The germline V gene has CDR1 SGHAT and CDR2 FQNNGV. The CDR3 extends over 14 amino acids. Trimming pared 7 bases from V and 7 bases from J, leaving 17 bases between. CDR3 nucleotides: TGTGCCAGCATCATGACGAGGGGAAACCAGCCCCAGCATTTT. Residues: CASIMTRGNQPQHF.

The chain couples TRBV30 to TRBJ2-5; D could derive from TRBD1 or TRBD2 (5 bases each). V was pared by 0 bases and J by 7 bases, with 12 bases between. CDR1 GTSNPN and CDR2 SVGIG come from the germline V gene (reference sequence). The CDR3 contains 13 residues. The CDR3 sequence: CAWSVEQGVTQYF. DNA of the CDR3: TGTGCCTGGAGTGTAGAGCAGGGAGTGACCCAGTACTTC.